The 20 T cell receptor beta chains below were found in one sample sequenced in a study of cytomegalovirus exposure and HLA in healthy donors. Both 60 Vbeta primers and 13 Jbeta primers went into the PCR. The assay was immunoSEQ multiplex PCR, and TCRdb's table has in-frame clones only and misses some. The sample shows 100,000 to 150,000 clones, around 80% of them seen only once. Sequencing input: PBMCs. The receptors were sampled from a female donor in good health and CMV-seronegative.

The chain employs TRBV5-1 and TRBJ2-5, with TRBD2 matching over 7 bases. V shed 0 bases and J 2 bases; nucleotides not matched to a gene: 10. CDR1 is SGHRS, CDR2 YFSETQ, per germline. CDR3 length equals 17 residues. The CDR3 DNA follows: TGCGCCAGCAGCTTGGGACTAGCTGGGGCCCTTCAAGAGACCCAGTACTTC. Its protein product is CASSLGLAGALQETQYF.

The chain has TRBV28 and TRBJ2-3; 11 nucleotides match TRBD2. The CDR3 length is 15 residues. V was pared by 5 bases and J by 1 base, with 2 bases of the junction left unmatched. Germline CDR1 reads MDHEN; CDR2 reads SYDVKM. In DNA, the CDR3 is TGTGCCAGCAGTAGACTAGCGGGACGCACAGATACGCAGTATTTT. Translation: CASSRLAGRTDTQYF.

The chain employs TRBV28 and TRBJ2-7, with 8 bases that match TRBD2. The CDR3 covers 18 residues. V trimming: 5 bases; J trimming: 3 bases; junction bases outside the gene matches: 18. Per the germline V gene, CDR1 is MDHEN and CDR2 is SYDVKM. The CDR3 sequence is CASSLLSLGRAIDYEQYF. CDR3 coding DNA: TGTGCCAGCAGTCTCCTCTCGCTCGGGAGGGCCATCGACTACGAGCAGTACTTC.

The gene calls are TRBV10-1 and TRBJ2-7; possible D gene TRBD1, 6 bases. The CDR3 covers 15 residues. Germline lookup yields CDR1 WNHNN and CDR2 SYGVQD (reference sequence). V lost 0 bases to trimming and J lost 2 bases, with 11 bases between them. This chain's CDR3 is CASSESGTPPYEQYF. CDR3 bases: TGCGCCAGCAGTGAGTCGGGGACACCACCCTACGAGCAGTACTTC.

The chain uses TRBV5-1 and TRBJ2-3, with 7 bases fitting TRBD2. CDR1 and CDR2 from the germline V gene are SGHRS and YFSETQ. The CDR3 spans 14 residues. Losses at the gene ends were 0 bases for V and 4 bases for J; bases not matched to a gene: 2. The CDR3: CASSLGGSPDTQYF. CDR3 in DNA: TGCGCCAGCAGCTTGGGCGGGAGCCCAGATACGCAGTATTTT.

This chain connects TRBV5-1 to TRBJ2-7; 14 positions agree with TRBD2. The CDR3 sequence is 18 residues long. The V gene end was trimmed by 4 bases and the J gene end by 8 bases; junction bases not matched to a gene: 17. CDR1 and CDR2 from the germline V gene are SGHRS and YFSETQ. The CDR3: CASSLTGLAGGLDRQQYF. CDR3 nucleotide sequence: TGCGCCAGCAGCCTCACCGGACTAGCGGGGGGCCTAGATCGTCAGCAGTACTTC.

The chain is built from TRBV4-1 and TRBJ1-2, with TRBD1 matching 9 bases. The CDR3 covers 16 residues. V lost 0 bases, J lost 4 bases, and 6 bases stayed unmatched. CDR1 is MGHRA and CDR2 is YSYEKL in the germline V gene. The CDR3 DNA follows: TGCGCCAGCAGCCAAGACGGGACAGGGTATGGCTATGGCTACACCTTC. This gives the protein CASSQDGTGYGYGYTF.

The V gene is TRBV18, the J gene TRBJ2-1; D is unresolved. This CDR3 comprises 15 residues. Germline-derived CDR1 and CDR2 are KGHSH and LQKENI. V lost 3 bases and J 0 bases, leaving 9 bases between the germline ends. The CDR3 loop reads CASSPRVSSYNEQFF. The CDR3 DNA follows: TGTGCCAGCTCACCTCGGGTAAGCTCCTACAATGAGCAGTTCTTC.

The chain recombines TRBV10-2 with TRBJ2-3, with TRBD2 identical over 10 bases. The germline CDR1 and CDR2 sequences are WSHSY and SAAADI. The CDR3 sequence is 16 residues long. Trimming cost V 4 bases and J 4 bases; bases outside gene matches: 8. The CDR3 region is CASSGSGTSVPDTQYF. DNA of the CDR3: TGCGCCAGCAGTGGATCCGGGACTAGCGTGCCAGATACGCAGTATTTT.

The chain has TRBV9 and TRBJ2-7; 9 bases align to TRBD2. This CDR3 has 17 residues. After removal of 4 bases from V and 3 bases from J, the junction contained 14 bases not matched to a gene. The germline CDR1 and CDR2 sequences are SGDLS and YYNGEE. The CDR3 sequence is CASSPSAIAGAGYEQYF. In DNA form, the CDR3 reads TGTGCCAGCAGCCCCAGTGCGATAGCGGGAGCAGGCTACGAGCAGTACTTC.

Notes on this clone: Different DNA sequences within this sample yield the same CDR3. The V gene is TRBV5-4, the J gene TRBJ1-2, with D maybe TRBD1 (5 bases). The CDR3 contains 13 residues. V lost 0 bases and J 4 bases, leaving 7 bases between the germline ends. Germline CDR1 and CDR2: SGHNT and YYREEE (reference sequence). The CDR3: CASSLAGGYGYTF. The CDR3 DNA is TGTGCCAGCAGCTTGGCCGGGGGCTATGGCTACACCTTC.

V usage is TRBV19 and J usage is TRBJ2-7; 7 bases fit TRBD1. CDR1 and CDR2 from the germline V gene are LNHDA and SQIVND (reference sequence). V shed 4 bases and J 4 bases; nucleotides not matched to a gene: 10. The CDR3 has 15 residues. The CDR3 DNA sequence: TGTGCCAGTAGTAGGGACAGACTGGGGATATACGAGCAGTACTTC. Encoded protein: CASSRDRLGIYEQYF. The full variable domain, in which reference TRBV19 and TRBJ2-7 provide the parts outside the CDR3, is DGGITQSPKYLFRKEGQNVTLSCEQNLNHDAMYWYRQDPGQGLRLIYYSQIVNDFQKGDIAEGYSVSREKKESFPLTVTSAQKNPTAFYLCASSRDRLGIYEQYFGPGTRLTVT.

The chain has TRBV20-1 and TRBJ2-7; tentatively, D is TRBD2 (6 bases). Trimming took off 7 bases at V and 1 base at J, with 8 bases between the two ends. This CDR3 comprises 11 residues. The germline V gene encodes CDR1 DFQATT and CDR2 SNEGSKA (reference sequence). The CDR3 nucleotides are TGCAGTGGTGGGACTTCCTACGAGCAGTACTTC. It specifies CSGGTSYEQYF.

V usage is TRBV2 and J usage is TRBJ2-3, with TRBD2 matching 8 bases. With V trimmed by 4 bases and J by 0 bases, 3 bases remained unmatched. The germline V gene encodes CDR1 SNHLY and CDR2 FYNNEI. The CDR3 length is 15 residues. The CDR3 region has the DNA TGTGCCAGCAGTGTGGAGCGGGGGAGCACAGATACGCAGTATTTT. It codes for CASSVERGSTDTQYF.

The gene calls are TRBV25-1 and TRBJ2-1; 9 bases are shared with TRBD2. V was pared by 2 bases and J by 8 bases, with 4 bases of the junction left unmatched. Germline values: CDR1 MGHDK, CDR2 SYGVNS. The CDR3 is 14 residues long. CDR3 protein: CASSELAGYDEQFF. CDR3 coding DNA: TGTGCCAGCAGTGAACTAGCGGGATACGATGAGCAGTTCTTC.

The CDR3: CASSLMEGSIGELFF. CDR3 bases: TGCGCCAGCAGCTTGATGGAGGGTTCGATCGGGGAGCTGTTTTTT. This chain joins TRBV5-1 and TRBJ2-2; D might be TRBD2 (6 bases). Germline assignment: CDR1 SGHRS and CDR2 YFSETQ. V lost 1 base and J 7 bases, leaving 14 bases between the germline ends. CDR3 size: 15 residues.

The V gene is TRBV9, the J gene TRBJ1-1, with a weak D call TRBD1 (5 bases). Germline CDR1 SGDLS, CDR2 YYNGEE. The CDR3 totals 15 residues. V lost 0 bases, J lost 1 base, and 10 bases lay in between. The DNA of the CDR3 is TGTGCCAGCAGCGTAGTCGGGGGGTGGAACACTGAAGCTTTCTTT. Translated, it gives CASSVVGGWNTEAFF.

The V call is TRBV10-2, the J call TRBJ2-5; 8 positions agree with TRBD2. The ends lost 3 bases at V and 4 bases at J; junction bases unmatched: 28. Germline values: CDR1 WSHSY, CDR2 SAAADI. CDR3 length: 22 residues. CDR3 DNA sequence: TGCGCCAGCAGTGACCCACTACCCCGGGGGGTTAGCGGGACCGCCGGGGGAGAGACCCAGTACTTC. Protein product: CASSDPLPRGVSGTAGGETQYF.

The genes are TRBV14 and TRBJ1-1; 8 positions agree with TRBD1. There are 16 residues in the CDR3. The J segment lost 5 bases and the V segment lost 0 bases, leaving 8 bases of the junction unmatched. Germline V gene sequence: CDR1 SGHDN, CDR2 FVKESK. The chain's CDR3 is CASSQEQGAWSTEAFF. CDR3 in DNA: TGTGCCAGCAGCCAAGAGCAGGGGGCATGGAGTACTGAAGCTTTCTTT.

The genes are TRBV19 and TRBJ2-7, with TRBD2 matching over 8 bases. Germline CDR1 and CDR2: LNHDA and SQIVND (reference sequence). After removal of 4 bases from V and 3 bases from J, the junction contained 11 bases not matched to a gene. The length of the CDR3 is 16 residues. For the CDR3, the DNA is TGTGCCAGTAGTAGGACCGGGACTAGTGGCTTCTACGAGCAGTACTTC. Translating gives CASSRTGTSGFYEQYF.